The rows below give T cell receptor beta chains drawn from one sample of a study of PD-L1 blockade in urothelial cancer. The data were produced by immunoSEQ multiplex PCR, yet TCRdb's version contains in-frame clones alone and is incomplete. Of around 45,000 clones in the sample, roughly four fifths were seen once. The sequencing used PBMCs, collected around atezolizumab (anti-PD-L1) treatment. All receptors come from a man aged 50 to 59 with urothelial cancer. The CDR3 runs from the conserved cysteine through the conserved F or W. Fields, in order: J gene, D gene, clone size, V gene, CDR3 protein, CDR3 DNA. D genes are given only for firm matches. Expanded clones are given a class, and other clones once, few, many or no size at all.

J gene: TRBJ1-5
D gene: .
clone size: .
V gene: TRBV19
CDR3 protein: CASSIVPHELPQHF
CDR3 DNA: TGTGCCAGTAGTATAGTTCCCCACGAACTCCCCCAGCATTTT

J gene: TRBJ2-1
D gene: TRBD2
clone size: once
V gene: TRBV5-1
CDR3 protein: CASSLGGTSVNEQFF
CDR3 DNA: TGCGCCAGCAGCTTGGGCGGGACTAGCGTCAATGAGCAGTTCTTC

J gene: TRBJ1-5
D gene: TRBD1
clone size: .
V gene: TRBV6-4
CDR3 protein: CASSDGTGVQPQHF
CDR3 DNA: TGTGCCAGCAGTGACGGGACAGGGGTTCAGCCCCAGCATTTT

J gene: TRBJ1-2
D gene: TRBD1
clone size: .
V gene: TRBV11-2
CDR3 protein: CASSFDRGGPYGYTF
CDR3 DNA: TGTGCCAGCAGCTTCGACAGGGGTGGACCCTATGGCTACACCTTC

J gene: TRBJ2-5
D gene: TRBD2
clone size: many
V gene: TRBV2
CDR3 protein: CASCRRGGETQYF
CDR3 DNA: TGTGCCAGCTGTCGGCGGGGAGGGGAGACCCAGTACTTC

J gene: TRBJ2-4
D gene: .
clone size: .
V gene: TRBV5-6
CDR3 protein: CASSTRQGRANIQYF
CDR3 DNA: TGTGCCAGCAGCACCCGACAGGGGAGGGCGAACATTCAGTACTTC

J gene: TRBJ1-5
D gene: TRBD1
clone size: .
V gene: TRBV6-5
CDR3 protein: CASSSTGEHSNQPQHF
CDR3 DNA: TGTGCCAGCAGTTCAACAGGGGAACATAGCAATCAGCCCCAGCATTTT

J gene: TRBJ2-3
D gene: TRBD1
clone size: .
V gene: TRBV29-1
CDR3 protein: CSVEDDGTGGSTDTQYF
CDR3 DNA: TGCAGCGTTGAAGATGATGGGACAGGGGGTTCCACAGATACGCAGTATTTT

J gene: TRBJ2-3
D gene: .
clone size: few
V gene: TRBV9
CDR3 protein: CASSVRGAQDTQYF
CDR3 DNA: TGTGCCAGCAGCGTACGGGGGGCCCAAGATACGCAGTATTTT

J gene: TRBJ2-1
D gene: .
clone size: .
V gene: TRBV6-5
CDR3 protein: CASSTRLVGNEQFF
CDR3 DNA: TGTGCCAGCAGTACCCGACTAGTCGGGAATGAGCAGTTCTTC

J gene: TRBJ2-3
D gene: TRBD2
clone size: once
V gene: TRBV19
CDR3 protein: CASSIASGLSTDTQYF
CDR3 DNA: TGTGCCAGTAGTATCGCTAGCGGACTGAGCACAGATACGCAGTATTTT

J gene: TRBJ1-1
D gene: TRBD1
clone size: .
V gene: TRBV27
CDR3 protein: CASSLGTGVTHTEAFF
CDR3 DNA: TGTGCCAGCAGTCTCGGGACAGGGGTAACCCACACTGAAGCTTTCTTT

J gene: TRBJ2-3
D gene: TRBD2
clone size: few
V gene: TRBV15
CDR3 protein: CATSRGLTSNMDTQYF
CDR3 DNA: TGTGCCACCAGCAGGGGTCTGACTAGCAACATGGATACGCAGTATTTT

J gene: TRBJ1-6
D gene: .
clone size: .
V gene: TRBV18
CDR3 protein: CASSPPSQGGVSPLHF
CDR3 DNA: TGTGCCAGCTCACCACCGAGTCAAGGGGGGGTATCACCCCTCCACTTT

J gene: TRBJ1-1
D gene: TRBD1
clone size: .
V gene: TRBV29-1
CDR3 protein: CSVETGLGNTEAFF
CDR3 DNA: TGCAGCGTTGAGACAGGGCTTGGGAACACTGAAGCTTTCTTT

J gene: TRBJ2-1
D gene: TRBD2
clone size: .
V gene: TRBV5-8
CDR3 protein: CASSRTTSGRIGNEQFF
CDR3 DNA: TGTGCCAGCAGCAGAACCACTAGCGGGAGAATCGGCAATGAGCAGTTCTTC

J gene: TRBJ2-7
D gene: TRBD1
clone size: .
V gene: TRBV4-1
CDR3 protein: CASSQGQGYSYEQYF
CDR3 DNA: TGCGCCAGCAGCCAAGGACAGGGCTACTCCTACGAGCAGTACTTC

J gene: TRBJ2-7
D gene: TRBD1
clone size: .
V gene: TRBV23-1
CDR3 protein: CASSHSTGGLMRYEQYF
CDR3 DNA: TGCGCCAGCAGTCATTCTACAGGGGGCCTAATGAGGTACGAGCAGTACTTC

J gene: TRBJ1-5
D gene: .
clone size: .
V gene: TRBV21-1
CDR3 protein: CASSTGGDALGNQPQHF
CDR3 DNA: TGTGCCAGCAGCACCGGCGGGGACGCCCTTGGCAATCAGCCCCAGCATTTT

J gene: TRBJ2-2
D gene: TRBD1
clone size: .
V gene: TRBV5-1
CDR3 protein: CASSPDRVLTGELFF
CDR3 DNA: TGCGCCAGCAGTCCGGACAGGGTCCTCACCGGGGAGCTGTTTTTT

J gene: TRBJ1-1
D gene: TRBD1
clone size: .
V gene: TRBV9
CDR3 protein: CASSAQGRNTEAFF
CDR3 DNA: TGTGCCAGCAGCGCACAGGGGCGTAACACTGAAGCTTTCTTT

J gene: TRBJ1-4
D gene: TRBD1
clone size: .
V gene: TRBV6-1
CDR3 protein: CASSGRQGVKEKLFF
CDR3 DNA: TGTGCCAGCAGTGGGCGACAGGGGGTAAAAGAAAAACTGTTTTTT

J gene: TRBJ1-1
D gene: .
clone size: .
V gene: TRBV6-5
CDR3 protein: CASSPQGNTEAFF
CDR3 DNA: TGTGCCAGCAGTCCACAGGGTAACACTGAAGCTTTCTTT

J gene: TRBJ2-2
D gene: .
clone size: .
V gene: TRBV29-1
CDR3 protein: CSVEESGARTGELFF
CDR3 DNA: TGCAGCGTTGAAGAGTCAGGGGCACGCACCGGGGAGCTGTTTTTT

J gene: TRBJ1-5
D gene: TRBD1
clone size: .
V gene: TRBV2
CDR3 protein: CASSADRGNQPQHF
CDR3 DNA: TGTGCCAGCAGTGCGGACAGGGGCAATCAGCCCCAGCATTTT

J gene: TRBJ1-1
D gene: .
clone size: .
V gene: TRBV10-3
CDR3 protein: CAISSRSDTEAFF
CDR3 DNA: TGTGCCATCAGTTCGCGGTCGGACACTGAAGCTTTCTTT

J gene: TRBJ2-1
D gene: .
clone size: .
V gene: TRBV7-6
CDR3 protein: CASSLAVVTYNEQFF
CDR3 DNA: TGTGCCAGCAGCTTAGCTGTCGTTACCTACAATGAGCAGTTCTTC

J gene: TRBJ2-3
D gene: TRBD2
clone size: .
V gene: TRBV19
CDR3 protein: CASTALASVGGFTDTQYF
CDR3 DNA: TGTGCCAGTACCGCCCTCGCTTCGGTCGGGGGGTTCACAGATACGCAGTATTTT

J gene: TRBJ2-2
D gene: .
clone size: .
V gene: TRBV6-5
CDR3 protein: CASSYSMGVTTGELFF
CDR3 DNA: TGTGCCAGCAGTTACTCGATGGGAGTAACCACCGGGGAGCTGTTTTTT

J gene: TRBJ1-1
D gene: .
clone size: .
V gene: TRBV2
CDR3 protein: CASRGGRTEAFF
CDR3 DNA: TGTGCCAGCCGGGGAGGGAGGACTGAAGCTTTCTTT

J gene: TRBJ2-4
D gene: .
clone size: .
V gene: TRBV5-1
CDR3 protein: CASSLAVSPKIQYF
CDR3 DNA: TGCGCCAGCAGCTTGGCGGTATCACCTAAGATTCAGTACTTC

J gene: TRBJ1-2
D gene: TRBD1
clone size: .
V gene: TRBV5-1
CDR3 protein: CASRVPTGEIGGYTF
CDR3 DNA: TGCGCCAGCAGAGTCCCGACAGGGGAAATCGGTGGCTACACCTTC

J gene: TRBJ2-5
D gene: .
clone size: .
V gene: TRBV7-9
CDR3 protein: CASSVTGETQYF
CDR3 DNA: TGTGCCAGCAGCGTGACAGGAGAGACCCAGTACTTC

J gene: TRBJ2-2
D gene: TRBD2
clone size: once
V gene: TRBV5-1
CDR3 protein: CASSLLAGDTGELFF
CDR3 DNA: TGCGCCAGCAGCTTGCTAGCGGGAGACACCGGGGAGCTGTTTTTT

J gene: TRBJ2-2
D gene: .
clone size: .
V gene: TRBV27
CDR3 protein: CASSFSASRGRAGELFF
CDR3 DNA: TGTGCCAGCAGTTTCTCCGCCTCGCGGGGAAGGGCCGGGGAGCTGTTTTTT

J gene: TRBJ1-3
D gene: .
clone size: once
V gene: TRBV9
CDR3 protein: CASSAGATSGNTIYF
CDR3 DNA: TGTGCCAGCAGCGCAGGCGCCACCTCTGGAAACACCATATATTTT

J gene: TRBJ1-1
D gene: .
clone size: .
V gene: TRBV9
CDR3 protein: CASSPGDTEAFF
CDR3 DNA: TGTGCCAGCAGCCCGGGGGACACTGAAGCTTTCTTT

J gene: TRBJ1-6
D gene: .
clone size: .
V gene: TRBV19
CDR3 protein: CASSMWENSPLHF
CDR3 DNA: TGTGCCAGTAGTATGTGGGAGAATTCACCCCTCCACTTT

J gene: TRBJ1-2
D gene: .
clone size: .
V gene: TRBV19
CDR3 protein: CASSIGFNYGYTF
CDR3 DNA: TGTGCCAGTAGTATCGGGTTTAACTATGGCTACACCTTC

J gene: TRBJ2-5
D gene: TRBD1
clone size: .
V gene: TRBV5-1
CDR3 protein: CASSPGQAETQYF
CDR3 DNA: TGCGCCAGCAGCCCTGGACAGGCGGAGACCCAGTACTTC

J gene: TRBJ2-5
D gene: TRBD2
clone size: .
V gene: TRBV10-2
CDR3 protein: CASSELAGGKETQYF
CDR3 DNA: TGCGCCAGCAGTGAACTAGCGGGGGGGAAAGAGACCCAGTACTTC

J gene: TRBJ2-5
D gene: TRBD2
clone size: .
V gene: TRBV5-1
CDR3 protein: CASSQVAGVETQYF
CDR3 DNA: TGCGCCAGCAGCCAGGTGGCGGGGGTGGAGACCCAGTACTTC

J gene: TRBJ2-1
D gene: TRBD1
clone size: .
V gene: TRBV5-8
CDR3 protein: CASSWGQNYNEQFF
CDR3 DNA: TGTGCCAGCAGCTGGGGACAGAACTACAATGAGCAGTTCTTC

J gene: TRBJ2-2
D gene: TRBD1
clone size: .
V gene: TRBV6-4
CDR3 protein: CASSDGQGTGELFF
CDR3 DNA: TGTGCCAGCAGTGACGGACAGGGCACCGGGGAGCTGTTTTTT

J gene: TRBJ1-6
D gene: TRBD1
clone size: .
V gene: TRBV6-6
CDR3 protein: CASSSVQGGNSPLHF
CDR3 DNA: TGTGCCAGCAGTTCAGTTCAGGGGGGAAATTCACCCCTCCACTTT

J gene: TRBJ2-7
D gene: TRBD2
clone size: .
V gene: TRBV7-9
CDR3 protein: CASSRLAASYEQYF
CDR3 DNA: TGTGCCAGCAGCCGACTAGCGGCTTCCTACGAGCAGTACTTC

J gene: TRBJ2-5
D gene: TRBD2
clone size: .
V gene: TRBV19
CDR3 protein: CASSMVGGSNQETQYF
CDR3 DNA: TGTGCCAGTAGTATGGTGGGGGGGTCGAACCAAGAGACCCAGTACTTC

J gene: TRBJ1-2
D gene: TRBD1
clone size: .
V gene: TRBV10-3
CDR3 protein: CAISGSTGGNYGYTF
CDR3 DNA: TGTGCCATCTCGGGTTCGACAGGGGGTAACTATGGCTACACCTTC

J gene: TRBJ1-2
D gene: .
clone size: .
V gene: TRBV7-6
CDR3 protein: CASSLGAGGYTF
CDR3 DNA: TGTGCCAGCAGCTTAGGAGCAGGGGGCTACACCTTC

J gene: TRBJ2-7
D gene: TRBD1
clone size: .
V gene: TRBV5-1
CDR3 protein: CASSRDRIGGGYEQYF
CDR3 DNA: TGCGCCAGCAGCAGGGACAGGATTGGTGGGGGCTACGAGCAGTACTTC